The following is a T cell receptor (beta chain) sequence with its context. The data belong to a study of blood T cell repertoires in COVID-19. Here immunoSEQ multiplex PCR was the method, and the copy in TCRdb shows in-frame clones only, minus some. The sample records about 43,000 clones, roughly 88% being singletons. The V gene's germline CDR1 is SGHAT and CDR2 FQNNGV. The V and J ends lost 2 bases and 7 bases, in that order; junction bases with no gene match: 4. This CDR3 is 14 amino acids long. This receptor was taken from a man in his 60s with active COVID-19. Sequenced: peripheral blood. The V call is TRBV11-2, the J call TRBJ2-1; 8 bases line up with TRBD2. CDR3 protein: CASSLQAGDNEQFF. The DNA for the CDR3 is TGTGCCAGCAGCTTACAAGCGGGAGATAATGAGCAGTTCTTC.